These T cell receptor beta chains were read from a single sample in a study of T cells in Graves' hyperthyroidism and ophthalmopathy. TCRdb reprocessed the multiplex PCR reads with MiXCR, giving one entry per CDR3 protein. The table records roughly 740,000 distinct CDR3 sequences, about a sixth of them present only once. The sequenced material came from blood. The receptors were gathered from a man in his late teens or twenties with Graves' hyperthyroidism. The CDR3 runs from the conserved cysteine through the conserved F or W. Fields, in order: clone size, V gene, D gene, J gene, CDR3 DNA, CDR3 protein. A D gene is named only where the DNA matches it firmly. Size is stated for part of the rows, as once, few or many counts, or as a class when the clone is expanded.

few	TRBV19	.	TRBJ1-1	TGTGCCAGTAGTATAGGTGGCCTAAAGACTGAAGCTTTCTTT	CASSIGGLKTEAFF
few	TRBV7-2	.	TRBJ1-5	TGTGCCAGCAGCTCTCTGGGTTATAGCAATCAGCCCCAGCATTTT	CASSSLGYSNQPQHF
few	TRBV19	.	TRBJ2-3	TGTGCCAGTAGTATTGGGAGAGATACGCAGTATTTT	CASSIGRDTQYF
.	TRBV19	.	TRBJ1-5	TGTGCCAGTACCGATTATAGCAATCAGCCCCAGCATTTT	CASTDYSNQPQHF
.	TRBV5-1	.	TRBJ2-1	TGTGCCAGCAGCGTAGTCCCAGTGCATGAGCAGTTCTTC	CASSVVPVHEQFF
.	TRBV20-1	.	TRBJ1-5	TGCAGTGCCAAGGACGCCGACGGTCAGCCCCAGCATTTT	CSAKDADGQPQHF
few	TRBV4-3	.	TRBJ2-1	TGCGCCAGCAGCCCGGTATCGGGAGTCAATGAGCAGTTCTTC	CASSPVSGVNEQFF
.	TRBV10-1	.	TRBJ2-2	TGCGCCAGCAGTGAGTTAGACACCGGGGAGCTGTTTTTT	CASSELDTGELFF
.	TRBV28	TRBD1	TRBJ2-7	TGTGCCAGCAGTTCCTGGACAGGGAGACACGAGCAGTACTTC	CASSSWTGRHEQYF
.	TRBV6-1	.	TRBJ2-2	TGTGCCAGCAAGTATCCCCCCCCGAACACCGGGGAGCTGTTTTTT	CASKYPPPNTGELFF
many	TRBV20-1	.	TRBJ2-3	TGCAGTGCCGCAGGGGCTAGCGGTAGCACAGATACGCAGTATTTT	CSAAGASGSTDTQYF
many	TRBV28	TRBD2	TRBJ2-1	TGTGCCAGCATCTCCCCTAGCGGGAGCCTGGGCGAGCAGTTCTTC	CASISPSGSLGEQFF
.	TRBV6-1	.	TRBJ1-5	TGTGCCAGCAGTGAACGTAAGGGGTATAGCAATCAGCCCCAGCATTTT	CASSERKGYSNQPQHF
many	TRBV12-3/TRBV12-4	.	TRBJ2-7	TGTGCCAGCAGTCCGGGACACCGCTACGAGCAGTACTTC	CASSPGHRYEQYF
.	TRBV5-1	TRBD2	TRBJ2-2	TGCGCCAGCAGCTTGCCAGCGGGAGGGTTGAACACCGGGGAGCTGTTTTTT	CASSLPAGGLNTGELFF
few	TRBV7-9	.	TRBJ1-4	TGTGCCAGCAGCTTAGCACAACAGGGTCGTGAAAAACTGTTTTTT	CASSLAQQGREKLFF
few	TRBV6-1	.	TRBJ1-5	TGTGCCAGCACCCCTCCCCGGACCCCACTTTATAGCAATCAGCCCCAGCATTTT	CASTPPRTPLYSNQPQHF
.	TRBV7-3	.	TRBJ2-1	TGTGCCAGCAGCCTCCTAGAGGGAAATGAGCAGTTCTTC	CASSLLEGNEQFF
many	TRBV11-2	.	TRBJ2-5	TGTGCCAGCAGCCCCAGGGTGTCAGGAGAGACCCAGTACTTC	CASSPRVSGETQYF
.	TRBV7-3	TRBD1	TRBJ1-1	TGTGCCAGCAGCGAGAGACAGGGACTGGGAGAAGCTTTCTTT	CASSERQGLGEAFF
few	TRBV6-6	.	TRBJ1-4	TGTGCCAGCAGTTACGGTTCCAGGGGAACCGAAAAACTGTTTTTT	CASSYGSRGTEKLFF
few	TRBV27	.	TRBJ2-6	TGTGCCAGCAGTGGGACTTATGTCCGCTCTGGGGCCAACGTCCTGACTTTC	CASSGTYVRSGANVLTF
many	TRBV3-1	.	TRBJ2-1	TGTGCCAGCAGCCAACAACCGGGACTTTACAATGAGCAGTTCTTC	CASSQQPGLYNEQFF